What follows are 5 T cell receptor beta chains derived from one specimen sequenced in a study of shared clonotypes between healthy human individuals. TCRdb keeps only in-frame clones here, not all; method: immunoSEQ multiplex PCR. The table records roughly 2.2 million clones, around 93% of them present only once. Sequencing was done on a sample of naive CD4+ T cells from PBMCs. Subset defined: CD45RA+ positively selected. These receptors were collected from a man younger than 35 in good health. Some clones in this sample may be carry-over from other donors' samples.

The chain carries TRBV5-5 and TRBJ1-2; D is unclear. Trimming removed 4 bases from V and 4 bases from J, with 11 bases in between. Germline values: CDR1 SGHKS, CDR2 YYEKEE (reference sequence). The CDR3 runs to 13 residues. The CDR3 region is CASSPGLTYGYTF. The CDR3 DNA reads TGTGCCAGCAGCCCCGGGCTCACCTATGGCTACACCTTC.

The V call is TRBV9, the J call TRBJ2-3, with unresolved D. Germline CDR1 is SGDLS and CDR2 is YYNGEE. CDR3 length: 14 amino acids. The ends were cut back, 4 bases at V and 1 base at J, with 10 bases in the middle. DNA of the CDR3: TGTGCCAGCAGCCTCACCTCTGGCACAGATACGCAGTATTTT. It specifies CASSLTSGTDTQYF.

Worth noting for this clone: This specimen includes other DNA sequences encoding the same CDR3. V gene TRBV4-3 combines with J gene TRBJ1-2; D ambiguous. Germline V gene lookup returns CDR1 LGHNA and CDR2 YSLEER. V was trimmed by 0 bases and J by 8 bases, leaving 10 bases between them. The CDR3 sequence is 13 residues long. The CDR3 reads CASSQDRARGYTF. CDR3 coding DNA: TGCGCCAGCAGCCAAGATAGGGCGCGAGGCTACACCTTC.

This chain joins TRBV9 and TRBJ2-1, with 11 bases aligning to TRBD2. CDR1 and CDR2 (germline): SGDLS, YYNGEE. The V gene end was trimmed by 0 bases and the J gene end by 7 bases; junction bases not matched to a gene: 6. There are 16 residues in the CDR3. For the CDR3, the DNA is TGTGCCAGCAGCGTAGGTCCTAGCGGGAGGAGGAATGAGCAGTTCTTC. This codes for CASSVGPSGRRNEQFF.

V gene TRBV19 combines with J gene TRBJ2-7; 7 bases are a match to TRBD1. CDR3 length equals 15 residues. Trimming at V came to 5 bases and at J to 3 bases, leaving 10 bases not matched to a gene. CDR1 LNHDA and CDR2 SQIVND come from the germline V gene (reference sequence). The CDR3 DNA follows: TGTGCCAGTAGTGTACAGGGTGCAGGGGGCTACGAGCAGTACTTC. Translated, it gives CASSVQGAGGYEQYF.